This T cell receptor beta chain comes out of a study of blood T cell repertoires in COVID-19. TCRdb's table, derived via immunoSEQ multiplex PCR, lists solely in-frame clones and lacks some. The table lists over 130,000 clones, 85% to 90% of them singletons, with approximately 9.9% in the top ten. The source of this sequence is a woman older than 75 with acute or convalescent COVID-19. Sequenced input: peripheral blood.

Here the CDR3 DNA reads TGTGCCAGCAGTTTAGCCCCCGGGAAACAAGGCTACACCTTC. Its translation is CASSLAPGKQGYTF. The rearrangement joins TRBV28 to TRBJ1-2, with unresolved D. Germline lookup yields CDR1 MDHEN and CDR2 SYDVKM. V dropped 2 bases and J dropped 8 bases, with 15 bases sitting between them. This CDR3 spans 14 amino acids.